The rows below give T cell receptor beta chains drawn from one sample of a study of shared clonotypes between healthy human individuals. Method: immunoSEQ multiplex PCR; TCRdb's copy keeps in-frame clones and lacks some. This sample carries about 1.1 million clones, approximately 80% of them seen once, and the ten largest clones take roughly 0.65%. The sequencing sample was made of memory CD4+ T cells from PBMCs. These receptors were obtained from a man between 18 and 29 years old in good health. Some clones in this sample may be carry-over from other donors' samples. The conserved cysteine and the conserved F or W are not part of the CDR3 here.

length,V,J,CDR3
13,TRBV2,TRBJ2-5,ASSAGGGGRQTQY
11,TRBV28,TRBJ1-1,ASSLLGPGWAF
13,TRBV28,TRBJ2-2,ASSSQDKGSGELF
12,TRBV6-1,TRBJ1-2,ASSESGRLRGYT
11,TRBV7-9,TRBJ2-5,ASSLAGGETQY
14,TRBV11-2,TRBJ2-7,ASSFTTSGFSYEQY
9,TRBV7-3,TRBJ2-1,ASSTDNEQF
11,TRBV11-3,TRBJ1-5,ASSRFSNQPQH
14,TRBV15,TRBJ2-1,ATSRGGSGTNNEQF
12,TRBV7-3,TRBJ2-1,ASSLTSSGNEQF
12,TRBV6-4,TRBJ1-2,ASSDRGGNYGYT
12,TRBV7-8,TRBJ2-1,ASSRGHGRTEQF
10,TRBV29-1,TRBJ1-2,SVGGSLYGYT
13,TRBV7-9,TRBJ1-2,ASLLDGIGFAGYT
12,TRBV2,TRBJ2-5,ASSESRPGETQY
10,TRBV6-1,TRBJ1-1,ASSLQNTEAF
15,TRBV28,TRBJ1-1,ASSFMSITRRGGEAF
14,TRBV6-1,TRBJ2-4,ASSEWWGPQQNIQY
10,TRBV2,TRBJ1-5,ASSVTVQPQH
13,TRBV28,TRBJ2-7,ASGVGGGTPYEQY
10,TRBV29-1,TRBJ2-5,SVEPSQETQY
9,TRBV10-3,TRBJ2-7,AISPLYEQY
14,TRBV6-1,TRBJ2-1,ASSGLPGTGFNEQF
13,TRBV7-2,TRBJ1-1,ASSQGPHENTEAF
10,TRBV30,TRBJ2-5,ASSSGQETQY
16,TRBV23-1,TRBJ1-2,ASSQWDPGHLTNYGYT
15,TRBV4-1,TRBJ2-7,ASSQDLGYTGPYEQY
9,TRBV28,TRBJ1-2,ASNKQGYYT
13,TRBV7-8,TRBJ2-1,ASSLETSAHNEQF
10,TRBV29-1,TRBJ1-3,SVMTGGNTIY
12,TRBV6-1,TRBJ2-7,ASTPPGQGYEQY